This is a list of T cell receptor beta chains from one sample in a study of blood T cell repertoires in COVID-19. This table comes from immunoSEQ multiplex PCR, and its TCRdb copy is limited to in-frame clones, with some not included. The data show approximately 200,000 clones, 81% seen once. The sample was PBMCs or T cells enriched from blood (not recorded which). These receptors all stem from a man in his forties who had recovered from COVID-19. Both conserved end residues are part of each CDR3. The D gene is left open where the match is weak. For some rows the clone size is stated as once, few or many, or as a class when expanded; others skip it.

d_call	v_call	clone_size	j_call	cdr3_aa	cdr3_nt
TRBD1	TRBV30	once	TRBJ1-4	CAWSSQSGGDEKLFF	TGTGCCTGGAGTTCCCAATCAGGGGGCGATGAAAAACTGTTTTTT
TRBD1	TRBV7-9	-	TRBJ1-2	CASTRPRTGHGYTF	TGTGCCAGCACCAGACCCCGGACAGGACATGGCTACACCTTC
TRBD1	TRBV6-4	-	TRBJ2-6	CASSAAGQGALGANVLTF	TGTGCCAGCAGTGCCGCGGGACAGGGGGCATTAGGGGCCAACGTCCTGACTTTC
-	TRBV27	-	TRBJ1-1	CASSSGTEAFF	TGTGCCAGCAGCTCAGGCACTGAAGCTTTCTTT
TRBD1	TRBV6-5	-	TRBJ2-7	CASSPGTGIEQYF	TGTGCCAGCAGCCCGGGGACAGGGATCGAGCAGTACTTC
-	TRBV6-5	-	TRBJ2-7	CASSPGQRISYEQYF	TGTGCCAGCAGCCCCGGACAGCGTATATCCTACGAGCAGTACTTC
TRBD1	TRBV7-9	-	TRBJ2-3	CASSLGTGITDTQYF	TGTGCCAGCAGCTTGGGGACAGGGATTACAGATACGCAGTATTTT
-	TRBV28	-	TRBJ1-2	CASLSLIGYTF	TGTGCCAGCCTCAGTTTGATTGGCTACACCTTC
-	TRBV10-2	-	TRBJ2-5	CASSVGAGTAETQYF	TGCGCCAGCAGCGTCGGGGCGGGGACTGCGGAGACCCAGTACTTC
TRBD1	TRBV18	once	TRBJ2-1	CASSGQGIYNEQFF	TGTGCCAGCTCAGGACAGGGGATCTACAATGAGCAGTTCTTC
-	TRBV7-2	-	TRBJ1-2	CASSSGNRVRGYTF	TGTGCCAGCAGCTCCGGGAACAGGGTACGGGGCTACACCTTC
TRBD1	TRBV12-3/TRBV12-4	-	TRBJ1-2	CATRRTGRYGYTF	TGTGCCACCAGACGGACAGGGAGATATGGCTACACCTTC